This T cell receptor (beta chain) was profiled in a study of spatial heterogeneity in lung cancer. The CDR3 sequence is 15 residues long. Germline V gene lookup returns CDR1 SGHRS and CDR2 YFSETQ. Unmatched junction bases numbered 4, after V lost 1 base and J lost 4 bases. TCRdb recomputed calls from the 5' RACE reads with MiXCR, one row per CDR3 protein. The sample carries about 48,000 distinct CDR3 sequences, approximately 5% recorded once. The time point denotes: sample taken at primary tumor resection. Whole RNA came from tumor, nontumor lung or frozen PBMC and was sequenced without being sorted. This clonotype has only a few counts.

Specimen: PBMCs, collected at surgery. The chain couples TRBV5-1 to TRBJ2-7; 11 bases are shared with TRBD2. This TCR was recovered from a male donor with early-stage non-small cell lung cancer. The chain's CDR3 is CASSLQPSGRYEQYF. DNA for the CDR3: TGCGCCAGCAGCTTGCAGCCTAGCGGGAGGTACGAGCAGTACTTC.